This TCR beta chain was sequenced during a study of radiation and T cells in renal cell carcinoma (dated by TCRdb to 2020 to 2021). A note on the overall study: In total, roughly 53 samples underwent TCR beta sequencing: 25 or so tumors plus 27 peripheral blood samples. Across all 50 or so samples, approximately 4,000,000 unique CDR3 nucleotide sequences, encoding roughly 3 million unique CDR3 amino acid sequences, were identified. Broad study findings and their caveats: Higher TCR clonality was observed in irradiated tumors than in controls, with an average of approximately 50% of the repertoire accounted for by the top 100 clonotypes, compared with 43% in nephrectomy-only tumors. Only small tumor regions of 0.75 to 1 g were available, so intratumoral heterogeneity was not captured. With a single-armed trial design, the study had no way to address how radiation dose or scheduling affects the TCR repertoire. A greater number of dominant CDR3 motifs was detected in irradiated tumors than in control tumors, and a larger share of the repertoire was occupied by these motifs in irradiated tumors than in control tumors.

On this clone: Its antigen has not been determined. The sample holds no much larger clone one base away, and base qualities are not on file.

Explained via the paper, the time point label denotes: tumor resected at nephrectomy. Read against the paper, the sample's treatment or condition label means: treatment-naive control, cytoreductive nephrectomy. Control tumors came from treatment-naive renal cell carcinoma patients who underwent cytoreductive nephrectomy without prior radiation. All patients had renal cell carcinoma with clear cell pathology. Control tumors used for TCR sequencing came from several females and under twelve males, resected 2011 to 2014, with median age 57 years (range roughly 35 to 82). Tumor processing involved mechanical dissociation, digestion with collagenase/hyaluronidase at 37 degrees C, handling in gentleMACS C tubes, and storage in liquid nitrogen. Genomic DNA for TCR sequencing was prepared using the QIAamp DNA Blood Mini Kit (Qiagen). Samples were included in the analyses only if all quality control checks were passed.

TCR beta libraries were generated from genomic DNA with the immunoSEQ kit, following the manufacturer's recommendations. To prepare the libraries, a first multiplex PCR with proprietary primers was run, followed by a second PCR that added unique barcodes, and a bead cleanup was done after each round. A kit-provided positive control reaction and a negative control reaction were included in every sample batch. The final libraries were assessed on an Agilent 4200 TapeStation D1000 ScreenTape, pooled by volume, and quantified by qPCR. Sequencing was performed on an Illumina NextSeq500 using a MidOutput 150-cycle cartridge, with 156 Read1 cycles, 15 Index1 cycles, and the kit custom primers. The pooled library was loaded at 0.8 to 1 pM with a roughly 20% PhiX control spike-in. In the authors' own workflow: Vendor-processed data were analyzed in R, with a clonotype defined as all T cells sharing the same CDR3 nucleotide sequence. For clone abundance analyses, frequencies were normalized to the 10,000 most abundant clones per sample. Public T cell clones, which averaged fewer than five per sample, were removed prior to analysis. The dominant motif analysis was done with ImmunoMap using the PAM10 matrix, a gap penalty of 30, and a homology threshold of 0.3, and motifs with a cumulative frequency of at least 0.01 were considered dominant. Imported from immuneACCESS, the table was reduced by TCRdb to in-frame sequences with V and J called. These copies leave out some clones; in studies compared against another copy, an unresolved V gene accounts for under half, and the cause of the remainder is not known. The V and J calls and clone size come from that table; D and trimming were worked out from the DNA. Present in this sample are some 20,000 clones, roughly 60% of which were seen just once. The ten largest account for around a third of the sample.

Reading from cysteine to phenylalanine, the CDR3 counts 16 amino acids. The sequence is cut down to CDR3 DNA, 48 bases in frame from base 1. Relative to germline, V is 1 base shorter and J is 4 bases shorter, with 17 bases between their ends. Via the germline V gene (reference sequence), CDR1 is SEHNR and CDR2 FQNEAQ. The source is a man aged 50 to 59 with renal cell carcinoma. The V and J segments used are TRBV7-9 and TRBJ2-7, with TRBD1 perhaps the D gene, on 6 matching bases. The source was tumor tissue, collected from a patient whose treatment was nephrectomy without radiotherapy. The base sequence is TGTGCCAGCAGCTTAGAAACCGTGGGACATCCATACGAGCAGTACTTC. Its translation is CASSLETVGHPYEQYF.